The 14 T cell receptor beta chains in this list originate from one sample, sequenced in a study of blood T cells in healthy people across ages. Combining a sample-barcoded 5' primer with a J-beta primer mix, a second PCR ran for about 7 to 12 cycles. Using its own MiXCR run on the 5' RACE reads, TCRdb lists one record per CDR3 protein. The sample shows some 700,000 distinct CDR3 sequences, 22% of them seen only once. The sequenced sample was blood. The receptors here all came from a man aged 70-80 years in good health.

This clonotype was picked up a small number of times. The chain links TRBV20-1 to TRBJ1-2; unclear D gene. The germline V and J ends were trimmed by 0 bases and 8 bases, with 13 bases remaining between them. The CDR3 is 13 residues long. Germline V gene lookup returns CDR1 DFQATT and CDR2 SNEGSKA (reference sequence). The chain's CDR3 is CSARDRGVGGYTF. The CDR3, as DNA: TGCAGTGCTAGAGATCGCGGGGTTGGGGGCTACACCTTC.

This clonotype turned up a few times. CDR3 in DNA: TGCAGTGCTCAGAAGGGGGCCTACAATGAGCAGTTCTTC. The encoded protein is CSAQKGAYNEQFF. The rearrangement joins TRBV20-1 to TRBJ2-1; D perhaps matches TRBD1 (6 bases). Trimming stripped 5 bases from V and 2 bases from J, with 10 bases between. Germline V gives CDR1 DFQATT, CDR2 SNEGSKA (reference sequence). The CDR3 covers 13 residues.

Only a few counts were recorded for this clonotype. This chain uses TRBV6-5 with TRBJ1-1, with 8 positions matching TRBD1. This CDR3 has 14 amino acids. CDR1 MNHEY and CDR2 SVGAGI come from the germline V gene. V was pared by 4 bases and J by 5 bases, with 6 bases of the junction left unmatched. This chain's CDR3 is CASSSDRGRTEAFF. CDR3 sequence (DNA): TGTGCCAGCAGTTCTGACAGGGGAAGGACTGAAGCTTTCTTT.

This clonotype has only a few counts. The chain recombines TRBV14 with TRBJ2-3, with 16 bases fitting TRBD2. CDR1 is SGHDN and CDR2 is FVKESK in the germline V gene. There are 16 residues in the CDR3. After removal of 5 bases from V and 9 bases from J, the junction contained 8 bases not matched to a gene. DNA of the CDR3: TGTGCCAGCAGCTGGGGACTAGCGGGAGGGCCGAGGACGCAGTATTTT. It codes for CASSWGLAGGPRTQYF.

The CDR3 nucleotides are TGTGCCAGGGAGTCTAGCGGAGTAGGAGGTACGCAGTATTTT. It yields the protein CARESSGVGGTQYF. This chain uses TRBV2 with TRBJ2-3; TRBD2 aligns across 7 bases. The CDR3 is 14 residues long. J was trimmed by 8 bases and V by 9 bases; bases with no gene match: 14. Germline loops: CDR1 SNHLY, CDR2 FYNNEI.

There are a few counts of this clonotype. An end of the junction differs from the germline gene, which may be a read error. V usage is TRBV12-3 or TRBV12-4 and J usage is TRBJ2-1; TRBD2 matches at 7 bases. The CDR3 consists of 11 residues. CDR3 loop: CASSPGLVRYF. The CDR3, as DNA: TGTGCCAGCAGTCCCGGACTAGTAAGGTACTTC.

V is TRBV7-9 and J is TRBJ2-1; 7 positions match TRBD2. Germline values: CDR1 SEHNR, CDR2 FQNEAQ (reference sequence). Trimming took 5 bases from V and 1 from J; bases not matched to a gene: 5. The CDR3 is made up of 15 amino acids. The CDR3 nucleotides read TGTGCCAGCAGCACCCGGGACTATTCCTACAATGAGCAGTTCTTC. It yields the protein CASSTRDYSYNEQFF.

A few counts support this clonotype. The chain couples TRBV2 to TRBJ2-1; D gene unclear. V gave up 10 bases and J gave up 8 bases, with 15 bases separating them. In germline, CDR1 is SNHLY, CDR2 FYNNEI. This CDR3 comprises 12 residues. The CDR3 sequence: CATRSRIHEQFF. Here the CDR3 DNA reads TGTGCCACCCGATCGAGGATCCATGAGCAGTTCTTC.

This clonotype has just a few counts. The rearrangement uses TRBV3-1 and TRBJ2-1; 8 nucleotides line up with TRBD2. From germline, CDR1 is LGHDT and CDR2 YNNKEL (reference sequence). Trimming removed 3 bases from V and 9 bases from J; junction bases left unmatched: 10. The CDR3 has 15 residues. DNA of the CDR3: TGTGCCAGCAGCCACCCCTGGGGCGGGAGGCTTGAGCAGTTCTTC. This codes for CASSHPWGGRLEQFF.

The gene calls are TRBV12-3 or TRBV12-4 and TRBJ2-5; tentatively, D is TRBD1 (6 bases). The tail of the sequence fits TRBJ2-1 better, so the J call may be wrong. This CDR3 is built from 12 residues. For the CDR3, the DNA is TGTGCCAGCAGAGATAACAGGGATGAGCAGTTCTTC. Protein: CASRDNRDEQFF.

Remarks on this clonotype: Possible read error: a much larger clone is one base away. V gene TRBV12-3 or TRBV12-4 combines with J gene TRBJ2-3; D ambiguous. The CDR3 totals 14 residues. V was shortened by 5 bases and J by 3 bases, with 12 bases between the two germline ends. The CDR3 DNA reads TGTGCCAGCAGTCTGGAAGTAGAAACAGATACGCAGTATTTT. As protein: CASSLEVETDTQYF.

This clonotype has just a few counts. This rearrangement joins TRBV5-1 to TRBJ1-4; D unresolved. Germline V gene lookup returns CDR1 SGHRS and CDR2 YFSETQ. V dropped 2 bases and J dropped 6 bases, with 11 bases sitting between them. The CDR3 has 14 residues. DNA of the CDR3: TGCGCCAGCAGCTTCCGGTGGGGTGATGAAAAACTGTTTTTT. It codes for CASSFRWGDEKLFF.

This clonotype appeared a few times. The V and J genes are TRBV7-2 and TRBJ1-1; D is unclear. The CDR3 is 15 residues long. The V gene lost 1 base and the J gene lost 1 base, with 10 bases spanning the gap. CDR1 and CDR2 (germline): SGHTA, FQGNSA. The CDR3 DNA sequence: TGTGCCAGCAGCTTAGGAGCCCTCTCGAACACTGAAGCTTTCTTT. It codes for CASSLGALSNTEAFF.

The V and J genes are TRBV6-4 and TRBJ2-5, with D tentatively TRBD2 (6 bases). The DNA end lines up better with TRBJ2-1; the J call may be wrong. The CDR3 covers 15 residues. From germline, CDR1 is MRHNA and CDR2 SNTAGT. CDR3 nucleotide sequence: TGTGCCAGCAGTCCCTCGGGGCTTAGCGGCAATGAGCAGTTCTTC. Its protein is CASSPSGLSGNEQFF.